The present T cell receptor beta chain was sequenced within a study of Ad26.COV2.S vaccination and SARS-CoV-2 variants. Germline V lookup: CDR1 ENHRY, CDR2 SYGVKD. The CDR3 consists of 14 residues. The germline V and J ends were trimmed by 0 bases and 4 bases, with 6 bases remaining between them. Measured with immunoSEQ multiplex PCR; TCRdb has only the in-frame clones, and not every one. The sample yields 300,000 to 500,000 clones, approximately 86% seen once. Concerning this clone: Its specificity is not known.

General study points: The TCR breadth and depth analyses may have produced an underestimate of total T cell responses.

As for treatment: around 19 received Ad26.COV2.S at low or high dose, single or two shots; 5 received placebo; per-sample allocation not given. Sampling was done on day 63 after the first vaccine or placebo injection. The chain joins TRBV10-3 to TRBJ2-2; D is undetermined. Sequenced here: peripheral blood, sampled in a trial of Ad26.COV2.S vaccine versus placebo. This TCR derives from a person aged 18-65 years who received the Ad26.COV2.S COVID-19 vaccine or a placebo. CDR3 in DNA: TGTGCCATCAGTGAGTCGACGACCACCGGGGAGCTGTTTTTT. Its protein product is CAISESTTTGELFF.